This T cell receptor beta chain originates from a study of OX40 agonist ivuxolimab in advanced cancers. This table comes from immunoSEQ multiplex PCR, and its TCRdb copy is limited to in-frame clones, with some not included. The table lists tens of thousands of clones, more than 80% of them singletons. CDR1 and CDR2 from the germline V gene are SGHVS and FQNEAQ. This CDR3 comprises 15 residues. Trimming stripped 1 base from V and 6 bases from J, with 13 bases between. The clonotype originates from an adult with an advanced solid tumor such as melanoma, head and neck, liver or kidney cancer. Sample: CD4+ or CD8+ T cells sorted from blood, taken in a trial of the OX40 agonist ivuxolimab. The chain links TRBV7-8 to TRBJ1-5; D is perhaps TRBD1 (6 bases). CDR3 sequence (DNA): TGTGCCAGCAGCTTAGGAGGGGGATCTTTTCAGCCCCAGCATTTT. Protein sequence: CASSLGGGSFQPQHF.